These 23 T cell receptor beta chains share one sample of origin, sequenced in a study of blood T cell repertoires in COVID-19. The method was immunoSEQ multiplex PCR; TCRdb's version includes in-frame clones alone and lacks a portion of them. The sample includes about 270,000 clones, approximately 84% of them seen just once. The sequenced sample consisted of peripheral blood. These receptor sequences come from a human donor with COVID-19, enrolled during active disease. The donor label of this sample is uncertain.

V usage is TRBV19 and J usage is TRBJ2-5, with 9 bases matching TRBD1. The V segment lost 9 bases and the J segment 4 bases; nucleotides outside the gene matches: 12. The CDR3 is 15 amino acids. Germline V CDR1 and CDR2: LNHDA, SQIVND (reference sequence). The CDR3 DNA is TGTGCCAGCGCCTCCGGGACAGGGAACGGAGAGACCCAGTACTTC. This encodes CASASGTGNGETQYF.

This clone was detected a few times. V and J are TRBV25-1 and TRBJ1-1; 7 bases align to TRBD1. This CDR3 is 14 amino acids long. CDR1 and CDR2 (germline): MGHDK, SYGVNS. J was trimmed by 4 bases and V by 2 bases; bases with no gene match: 4. The CDR3 DNA reads as TGTGCCAGCAGTGAAGGGCAGGGGGGCACTGAAGCTTTCTTT. This translates into CASSEGQGGTEAFF.

CDR3 region: CASSVGLAGRLDTQYF. CDR3 in DNA: TGTGCCAGCAGTGTCGGACTAGCGGGACGATTAGATACGCAGTATTTT. V gene TRBV6-4 combines with J gene TRBJ2-3; 12 bases line up with TRBD2. V lost 4 bases, J lost 5 bases, and 7 bases stayed unmatched. The CDR3 loop spans 16 amino acids. Germline values: CDR1 MRHNA, CDR2 SNTAGT.

This chain joins TRBV20-1 and TRBJ1-2, with 7 nucleotides matching TRBD1. The J segment lost 4 bases and the V segment lost 6 bases, leaving 2 bases of the junction unmatched. CDR3 length equals 11 residues. From germline, CDR1 is DFQATT and CDR2 SNEGSKA (reference sequence). The DNA for the CDR3 is TGCAGTGCCAGGACAGGCTATGGCTACACCTTC. Residues: CSARTGYGYTF.

V gene TRBV28 combines with J gene TRBJ2-7, with D hard to call. V lost 5 bases and J lost 4, with 12 bases in between. The CDR3 runs 13 residues. Germline V gives CDR1 MDHEN, CDR2 SYDVKM. CDR3 loop: CASSPAARYEQYF. The CDR3 DNA reads as TGTGCCAGCAGTCCCGCGGCCCGGTACGAGCAGTACTTC.

A remark on this clone: Other DNA sequences from this sample encode an identical CDR3 as well. The gene calls are TRBV5-1 and TRBJ1-1; 7 nucleotides align to TRBD1. The V and J ends lost 0 bases and 1 base, in that order; junction bases with no gene match: 0. Germline V gives CDR1 SGHRS, CDR2 YFSETQ. CDR3 length: 14 amino acids. CDR3 sequence reads: CASSLGDRNTEAFF. The CDR3 bases are TGCGCCAGCAGCTTGGGGGACAGGAACACTGAAGCTTTCTTT.

This chain connects TRBV7-9 to TRBJ1-5, with D unresolved. Germline V gene data show CDR1 as SEHNR and CDR2 as FQNEAQ (reference sequence). The CDR3 is 16 amino acids. The V end lost 5 bases, the J end lost 7 bases, and 21 bases lay between the germline ends. CDR3 sequence (DNA): TGTGCCAGCAGCCGGGGTGGGAATGGCGAAGGCCAGCCCCAGCATTTT. The encoded protein is CASSRGGNGEGQPQHF.

The chain combines TRBV6-5 with TRBJ2-5; 13 bases align to TRBD2. In germline, CDR1 is MNHEY, CDR2 SVGAGI. The CDR3 contains 14 residues. V trimming: 7 bases; J trimming: 5 bases; junction bases outside the gene matches: 4. In DNA, the CDR3 is TGTGCCAGCACTGGACTAGCGGGAGTGGAGACCCAGTACTTC. It specifies CASTGLAGVETQYF.

The V call is TRBV9, the J call TRBJ2-3; 7 nucleotides match TRBD2. The length of the CDR3 is 15 residues. The trim removed 7 bases at V and 0 bases at J, leaving 8 bases unmatched. Germline assignment: CDR1 SGDLS and CDR2 YYNGEE. Written as DNA, the CDR3 is TGTGCCAGCGCCGGGGGAGGGCTTAGCACAGATACGCAGTATTTT. Amino acid sequence: CASAGGGLSTDTQYF.

The chain couples TRBV9 to TRBJ1-4; possibly TRBD1 for D (6 bases). V shed 4 bases and J shed 2 bases, with 15 bases lying between them. The CDR3 contains 16 residues. CDR1 is SGDLS, CDR2 YYNGEE, per germline. CDR3 DNA sequence: TGTGCCAGCAGCTCCTCAGGGGTTGGTACTAATGAAAAACTGTTTTTT. Translated: CASSSSGVGTNEKLFF.

The rearrangement links TRBV25-1 to TRBJ1-5, with D maybe TRBD1 (5 bases). Germline V gene sequence: CDR1 MGHDK, CDR2 SYGVNS. The CDR3 loop spans 14 amino acids. The V end was cut by 2 bases, the J end by 8 bases, with 13 bases between. The CDR3 DNA reads as TGTGCCAGCAGTGAAGTTAGTTGGGGCGAGCCCCAGCATTTT. Translated: CASSEVSWGEPQHF.

V and J are TRBV30 and TRBJ1-6, with 8 positions matching TRBD1. This CDR3 is 16 amino acids long. Germline CDR1 GTSNPN, CDR2 SVGIG (reference sequence). V shed 4 bases, J shed 3 bases, and the junction held 8 bases outside the gene matches. The CDR3 DNA is TGTGCCTGGACCCCGGGACAGGTGTTCTATAATTCACCCCTCCACTTT. This translates into CAWTPGQVFYNSPLHF. The entire variable domain, with the rest obtained from reference TRBV30 and TRBJ1-6, is as follows: SQTIHQWPATLVQPVGSPLSLECTVEGTSNPNLYWYRQAAGRGLQLLFYSVGIGQISSEVPQNLSASRPQDRQFILSSKKLLLSDSGFYLCAWTPGQVFYNSPLHFGNGTRLTVT.

J is TRBJ1-5 and V is TRBV6-4; D uncertain. With 4 bases removed from V and 1 base from J, the gap between germline ends came to 14 bases. The V gene's germline CDR1 is MRHNA and CDR2 SNTAGT. The CDR3 loop spans 16 amino acids. The CDR3 sequence: CASSAESAESNQPQHF. DNA for the CDR3: TGTGCCAGCAGTGCGGAAAGTGCGGAGAGCAATCAGCCCCAGCATTTT.

This clone was detected only a few times. This chain connects TRBV30 to TRBJ1-3; TRBD1 is a possible D gene (6 bases). Germline V lookup: CDR1 GTSNPN, CDR2 SVGIG (reference sequence). CDR3 length: 13 amino acids. Trimming removed 7 bases from V and 4 bases from J, with 14 bases in between. The CDR3 nucleotides are TGTGCCTCCTACAGGGAAGGCGGAAACACCATATATTTT. As protein: CASYREGGNTIYF.

The chain combines TRBV10-3 with TRBJ1-1, with 7 nucleotides matching TRBD1. Germline CDR1 is ENHRY and CDR2 is SYGVKD. Trimming at V came to 2 bases and at J to 4 bases, leaving 7 bases not matched to a gene. The CDR3 totals 15 residues. For the CDR3, the DNA is TGTGCCATCAGTGAGGCGGGTCGACAGGGCACTGAAGCTTTCTTT. Its protein product is CAISEAGRQGTEAFF.

Comments on this clone: At the DNA level, this CDR3 is encoded by other sequences in the same sample as well. This chain connects TRBV5-1 to TRBJ2-1; 12 bases align to TRBD2. The V gene's germline CDR1 is SGHRS and CDR2 YFSETQ. V was clipped by 0 bases and J by 8 bases; unmatched bases: 3. CDR3 length equals 15 residues. CDR3 sequence (DNA): TGCGCCAGCAGCTTGGGACTAGCGGGGGTCGATGAGCAGTTCTTC. Amino acid sequence: CASSLGLAGVDEQFF.

This clone was seen only once. The chain joins TRBV10-3 to TRBJ2-1; 10 positions agree with TRBD2. The germline CDR1 and CDR2 sequences are ENHRY and SYGVKD. The CDR3 runs to 14 residues. Germline trimming cut 5 bases from V and 7 bases from J; bases unmatched to any gene: 5. CDR3 bases: TGTGCCATCAGTTCTAGCGGGAGCTATAATGAGCAGTTCTTC. It codes for CAISSSGSYNEQFF.

V and J are TRBV28 and TRBJ1-1; 8 bases match TRBD1. With 3 bases clipped from V and 5 bases from J, the junction kept 8 bases outside the gene matches. Germline assignment: CDR1 MDHEN and CDR2 SYDVKM. The CDR3 totals 15 residues. The CDR3, as DNA: TGTGCCAGCAGTTTGTGGGGGACAGGCCGAACTGAAGCTTTCTTT. Protein sequence: CASSLWGTGRTEAFF. Together with reference TRBV28 and TRBJ1-1, the CDR3 gives the full variable domain: DVKVTQSSRYLVKRTGEKVFLECVQDMDHENMFWYRQDPGLGLRLIYFSYDVKMKEKGDIPEGYSVSREKKERFSLILESASTNQTSMYLCASSLWGTGRTEAFFGQGTRLTVV.

This rearrangement joins TRBV5-1 to TRBJ1-1; D perhaps matches TRBD1 (5 bases). The V end lost 4 bases, the J end lost 3 bases, and 13 bases lay between the germline ends. Germline-derived CDR1 and CDR2 are SGHRS and YFSETQ. The CDR3 covers 14 residues. CDR3 amino acids: CASSLRDFHTEAFF. The CDR3 bases are TGCGCCAGCAGCCTCAGGGATTTTCACACTGAAGCTTTCTTT.

Note on this clone: One junction end does not reproduce the germline sequence, and a read error may be involved. The chain has TRBV20-1 and TRBJ2-1, with D possibly matching TRBD2 (7 bases). The CDR3 runs to 18 residues. Looked up from germline, CDR1 is DFQATT and CDR2 is SNEGSKA (reference sequence). DNA for the CDR3: TGCAGTGCTAGTCCTCCTAGGGACTCGGGGGGCTCCAACAATGAGCAGTTCTTC. Amino acids: CSASPPRDSGGSNNEQFF.

The chain is built from TRBV4-3 and TRBJ2-1, with TRBD2 as a possible D gene (6 bases). Per germline, CDR1 LGHNA and CDR2 YSLEER. The CDR3 contains 14 residues. V was cut by 4 bases and J by 2 bases, with 9 bases left in between. In nucleotides, the CDR3 is TGCGCCAGCAGCCGACTAGTCCCCTACAATGAGCAGTTCTTC. Translated, it gives CASSRLVPYNEQFF.

This clone was seen once. The chain joins TRBV5-6 to TRBJ2-5; 7 bases are a match to TRBD1. The V gene's germline CDR1 is SGHDT and CDR2 YYEEEE. This CDR3 region has 14 residues. V lost 4 bases, J lost 5 bases, and 8 bases stayed unmatched. CDR3 in amino acids: CASSRGGPAETQYF. In nucleotides, the CDR3 is TGTGCCAGCAGCCGAGGGGGCCCCGCGGAGACCCAGTACTTC. The full variable domain, rest sourced from reference TRBV5-6 and TRBJ2-5, is DAGVTQSPTHLIKTRGQQVTLRCSPKSGHDTVSWYQQALGQGPQFIFQYYEEEERQRGNFPDRFSGHQFPNYSSELNVNALLLGDSALYLCASSRGGPAETQYFGPGTRLLVL.

This rearrangement joins TRBV6-1 to TRBJ2-1, with D perhaps matching TRBD1 (5 bases). Germline V gene sequence: CDR1 MNHNS, CDR2 SASEGT. V lost 2 bases, J lost 2 bases, and 7 bases lay in between. The CDR3 consists of 14 residues. CDR3 residues: CASSEQGPYNEQFF. The DNA for the CDR3 is TGTGCCAGCAGTGAACAGGGCCCCTACAATGAGCAGTTCTTC.